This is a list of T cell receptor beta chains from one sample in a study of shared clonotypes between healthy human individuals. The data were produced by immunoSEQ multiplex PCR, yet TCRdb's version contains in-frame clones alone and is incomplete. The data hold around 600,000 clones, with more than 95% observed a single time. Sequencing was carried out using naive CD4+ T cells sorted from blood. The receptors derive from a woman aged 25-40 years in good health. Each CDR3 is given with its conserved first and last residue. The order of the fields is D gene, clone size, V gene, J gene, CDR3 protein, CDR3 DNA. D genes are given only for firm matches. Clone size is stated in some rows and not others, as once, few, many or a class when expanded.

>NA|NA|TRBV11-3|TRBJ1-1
CASSRRGDTEAFF
TGTGCCAGCAGCCGACGGGGGGACACTGAAGCTTTCTTT
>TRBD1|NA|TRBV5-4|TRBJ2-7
CASSSPGQASYEQYF
TGTGCCAGCAGCTCCCCGGGACAGGCTTCCTACGAGCAGTACTTC
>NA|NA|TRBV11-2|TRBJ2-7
CASSLDSVSYEQYF
TGTGCCAGCAGCTTAGATTCGGTCTCCTACGAGCAGTACTTC
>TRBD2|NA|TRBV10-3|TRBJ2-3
CAIRDPLAAYTDTQYF
TGTGCCATCAGAGACCCTCTAGCGGCATACACAGATACGCAGTATTTT
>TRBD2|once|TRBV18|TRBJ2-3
CASSPTSGRALGTDTQYF
TGTGCCAGCTCACCGACTAGCGGGAGGGCCCTAGGCACAGATACGCAGTATTTT
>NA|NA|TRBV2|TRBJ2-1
CASSDVANNEQFF
TGTGCCAGCAGTGATGTCGCGAACAATGAGCAGTTCTTC
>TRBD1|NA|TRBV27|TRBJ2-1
CAMAWTGYSEQFF
TGTGCCATGGCGTGGACAGGGTATTCTGAGCAGTTCTTC
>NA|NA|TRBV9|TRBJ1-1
CASSVGRGWYTEAFF
TGTGCCAGCAGCGTAGGGAGGGGATGGTACACTGAAGCTTTCTTT
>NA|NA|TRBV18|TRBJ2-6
CASSPQKTASSGANVLTF
TGTGCCAGCTCACCACAGAAGACCGCTAGCTCTGGGGCCAACGTCCTGACTTTC
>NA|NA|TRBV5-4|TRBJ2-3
CASSLDVSSVGTDTQYF
TGTGCCAGCAGCTTGGATGTGTCGAGCGTGGGCACAGATACGCAGTATTTT
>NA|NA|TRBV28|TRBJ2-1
CASSTGGGVSYNEQFF
TGTGCCAGCAGCACGGGGGGCGGGGTCTCCTACAATGAGCAGTTCTTC
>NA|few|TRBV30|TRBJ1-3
CAWRRLAGNTIYF
TGTGCCTGGAGAAGGCTGGCTGGAAACACCATATATTTT
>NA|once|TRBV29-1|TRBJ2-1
CSVEDEVSYNEQFF
TGCAGCGTTGAAGACGAAGTGTCCTACAATGAGCAGTTCTTC
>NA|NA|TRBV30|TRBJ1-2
CAWRPPAYYGYTF
TGTGCCTGGCGCCCGCCGGCCTACTATGGCTACACCTTC
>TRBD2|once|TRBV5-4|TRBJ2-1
CASSGETSGRNEQFF
TGTGCCAGCAGCGGCGAGACTAGCGGGAGGAATGAGCAGTTCTTC
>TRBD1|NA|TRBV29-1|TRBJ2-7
CSANFHGTASSRYEQYF
TGCAGCGCCAATTTCCACGGGACAGCGAGCTCCCGCTACGAGCAGTACTTC
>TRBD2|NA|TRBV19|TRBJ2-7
CASSPTGGTYEQYF
TGTGCCAGTAGTCCCACGGGGGGAACCTACGAGCAGTACTTC
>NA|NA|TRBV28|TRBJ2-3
CASSPGGTQYF
TGTGCCAGCAGCCCCGGGGGTACGCAGTATTTT
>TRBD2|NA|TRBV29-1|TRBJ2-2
CSVPTSGRNTGELFF
TGCAGCGTTCCGACTAGCGGTCGAAACACCGGGGAGCTGTTTTTT
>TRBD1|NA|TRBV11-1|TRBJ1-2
CASSLAGGPVYGYTF
TGTGCCAGCAGCTTAGCAGGGGGCCCGGTCTATGGCTACACCTTC
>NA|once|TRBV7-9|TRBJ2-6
CASSLERSGAAGANVLTF
TGTGCCAGCAGCTTAGAACGGTCTGGGGCTGCTGGGGCCAACGTCCTGACTTTC
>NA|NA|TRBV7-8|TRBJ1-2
CASSLVSGGPNYGYTF
TGTGCCAGCAGCTTAGTCTCGGGGGGCCCTAACTATGGCTACACCTTC
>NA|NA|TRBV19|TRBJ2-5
CASSIGTGRGRERETQYF
TGTGCCAGTAGTATAGGCACAGGGAGGGGGCGGGAGAGGGAGACCCAGTACTTC
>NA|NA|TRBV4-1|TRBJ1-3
CASSQDWGTVGNTIYF
TGCGCCAGCAGCCAAGATTGGGGGACTGTTGGAAACACCATATATTTT
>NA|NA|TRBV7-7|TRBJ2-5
CASPGGGETQYF
TGTGCCTCTCCCGGGGGTGGAGAGACCCAGTACTTC
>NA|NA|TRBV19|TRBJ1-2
CASSIGPGYTF
TGTGCCAGTAGTATTGGCCCGGGCTACACCTTC
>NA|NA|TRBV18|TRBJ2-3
CASSPGWGARNTDTQYF
TGTGCCAGCTCACCAGGCTGGGGAGCCCGAAACACAGATACGCAGTATTTT
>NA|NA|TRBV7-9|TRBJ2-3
CASSYARAPSTDTQYF
TGTGCCAGCAGCTACGCCCGAGCCCCGAGCACAGATACGCAGTATTTT
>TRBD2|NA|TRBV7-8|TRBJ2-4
CASSFGLAGAANIQYF
TGTGCCAGCAGCTTTGGACTAGCGGGAGCCGCAAACATTCAGTACTTC
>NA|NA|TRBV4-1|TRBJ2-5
CASSQVAPRGIWQETQYF
TGCGCCAGCAGCCAAGTAGCTCCGAGGGGCATATGGCAAGAGACCCAGTACTTC
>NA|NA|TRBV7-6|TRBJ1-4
CASSRPPGRGGEKLFF
TGTGCCAGCAGCCGACCCCCCGGCAGGGGTGGTGAAAAACTGTTTTTT
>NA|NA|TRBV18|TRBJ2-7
CASSPVGLQQATGEQYF
TGTGCCAGCTCACCCGTCGGACTACAACAAGCTACCGGCGAGCAGTACTTC
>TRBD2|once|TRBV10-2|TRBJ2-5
CASSVRASGSLEETQYF
TGCGCCAGCAGTGTTCGGGCTAGCGGGAGTTTAGAAGAGACCCAGTACTTC
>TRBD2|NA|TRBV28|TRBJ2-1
CATYRAGGPSDEQFF
TGTGCCACCTACCGCGCGGGAGGGCCCTCTGATGAGCAGTTCTTC
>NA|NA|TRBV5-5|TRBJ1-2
CASSLDRVVYGYTF
TGTGCCAGCAGCTTGGACAGGGTCGTCTATGGCTACACCTTC
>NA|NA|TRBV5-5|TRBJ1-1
CASKTLRGDTEAFF
TGTGCCAGTAAAACCCTGAGGGGGGACACTGAAGCTTTCTTT
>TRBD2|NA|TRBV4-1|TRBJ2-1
CASSRTGTSGIGSNNEQFF
TGCGCCAGCAGCCGAACCGGGACTAGCGGGATAGGGTCGAACAATGAGCAGTTCTTC
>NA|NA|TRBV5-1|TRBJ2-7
CASSRGLRGTFYEQYF
TGCGCCAGCAGCCGGGGGTTGAGGGGGACCTTCTACGAGCAGTACTTC
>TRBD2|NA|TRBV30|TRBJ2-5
CAWSEIAGVLETQYF
TGTGCCTGGAGTGAGATAGCGGGAGTCTTAGAGACCCAGTACTTC
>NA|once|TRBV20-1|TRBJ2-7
CSATPSVEQYF
TGCAGTGCCACGCCTAGTGTCGAGCAGTACTTC
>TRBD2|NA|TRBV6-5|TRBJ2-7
CASSPRGGAVEQYF
TGTGCCAGCAGTCCCCGGGGGGGGGCGGTGGAGCAGTACTTC
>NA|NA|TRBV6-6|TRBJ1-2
CASSLTRDSNYGYTF
TGTGCCAGCAGTCTCACTCGTGACAGTAACTATGGCTACACCTTC
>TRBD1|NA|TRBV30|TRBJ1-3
CALTGVIGNTIYF
TGTGCCTTGACAGGGGTAATTGGAAACACCATATATTTT
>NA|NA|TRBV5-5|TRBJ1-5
CASSLVGIGQPQHF
TGTGCCAGCAGCTTGGTTGGGATAGGACAGCCCCAGCATTTT
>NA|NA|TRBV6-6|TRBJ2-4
CASSYSEGTLNIQYF
TGTGCCAGCAGTTACTCAGAGGGAACGCTAAACATTCAGTACTTC
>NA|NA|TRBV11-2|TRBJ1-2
CASSFRPGGPAGLGYGYTF
TGTGCCAGCAGCTTTCGTCCGGGGGGACCGGCCGGCCTCGGCTATGGCTACACCTTC
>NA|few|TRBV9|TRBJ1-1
CASSPDMNTEAFF
TGTGCCAGCAGCCCTGACATGAACACTGAAGCTTTCTTT
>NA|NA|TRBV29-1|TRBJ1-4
CSVRQLGEKLFF
TGCAGCGTCAGGCAATTGGGTGAAAAACTGTTTTTT
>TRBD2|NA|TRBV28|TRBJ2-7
CASSSLAGVSYEQYF
TGTGCCAGCAGTTCCCTAGCGGGAGTTTCCTACGAGCAGTACTTC
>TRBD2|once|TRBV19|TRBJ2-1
CASRTSGTEYNEQFF
TGTGCCAGTAGGACTAGCGGGACGGAGTACAATGAGCAGTTCTTC
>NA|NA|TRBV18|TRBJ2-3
CASSPPRGGWDTQYF
TGTGCCAGCTCACCACCTCGAGGGGGTTGGGATACGCAGTATTTT
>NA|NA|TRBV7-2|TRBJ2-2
CASSLAVATGELFF
TGTGCCAGCAGCTTAGCGGTGGCCACCGGGGAGCTGTTTTTT
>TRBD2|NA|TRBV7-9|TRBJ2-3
CASSLAGLAGGLDTQYF
TGTGCCAGCAGCTTAGCCGGACTAGCGGGGGGTCTAGATACGCAGTATTTT
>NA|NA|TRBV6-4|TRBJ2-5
CASSIPEETQYF
TGTGCCAGCAGTATCCCGGAGGAGACCCAGTACTTC
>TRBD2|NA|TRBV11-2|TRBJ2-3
CASSPIAGGPTDTQYF
TGTGCCAGCAGCCCCATAGCGGGAGGGCCTACAGATACGCAGTATTTT
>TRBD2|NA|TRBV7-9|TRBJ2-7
CASSLRGGGANYEQYF
TGTGCCAGCAGCCTAAGAGGCGGGGGAGCAAACTACGAGCAGTACTTC
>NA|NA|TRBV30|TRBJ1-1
CSTGRLGTEAFF
TGTAGTACAGGGAGGTTGGGCACTGAAGCTTTCTTT
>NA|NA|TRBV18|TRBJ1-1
CASSPENRVNTEAFF
TGTGCCAGCTCACCTGAGAACAGGGTGAACACTGAAGCTTTCTTT